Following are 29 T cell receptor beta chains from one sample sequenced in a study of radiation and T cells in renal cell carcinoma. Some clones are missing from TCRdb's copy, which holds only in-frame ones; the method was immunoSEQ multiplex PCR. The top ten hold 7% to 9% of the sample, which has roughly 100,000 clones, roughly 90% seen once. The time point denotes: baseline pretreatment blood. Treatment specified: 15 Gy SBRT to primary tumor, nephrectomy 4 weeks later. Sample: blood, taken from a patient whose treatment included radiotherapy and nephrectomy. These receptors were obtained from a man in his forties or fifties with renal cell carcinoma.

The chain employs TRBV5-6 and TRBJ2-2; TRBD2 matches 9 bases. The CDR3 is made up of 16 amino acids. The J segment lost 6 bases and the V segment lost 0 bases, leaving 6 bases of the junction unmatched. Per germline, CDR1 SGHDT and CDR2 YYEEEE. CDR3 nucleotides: TGTGCCAGCAGCTTGGTGGTAGCGGGGGAAGCCGGGGAGCTGTTTTTT. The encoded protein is CASSLVVAGEAGELFF.

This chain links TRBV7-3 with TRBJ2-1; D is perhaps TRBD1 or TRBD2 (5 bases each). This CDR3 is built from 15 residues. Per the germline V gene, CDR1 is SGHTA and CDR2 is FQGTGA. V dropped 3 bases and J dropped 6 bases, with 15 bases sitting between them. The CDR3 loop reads CASSLFEGSLNEQFF. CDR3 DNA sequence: TGTGCCAGCAGCTTGTTTGAGGGGAGTCTCAATGAGCAGTTCTTC.

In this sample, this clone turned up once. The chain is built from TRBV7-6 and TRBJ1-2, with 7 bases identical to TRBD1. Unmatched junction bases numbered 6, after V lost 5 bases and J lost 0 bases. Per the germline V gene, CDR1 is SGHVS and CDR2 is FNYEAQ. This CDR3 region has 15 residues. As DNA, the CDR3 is TGTGCCAGCAGCCCGGAGACAGGGTCTAACTATGGCTACACCTTC. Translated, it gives CASSPETGSNYGYTF.

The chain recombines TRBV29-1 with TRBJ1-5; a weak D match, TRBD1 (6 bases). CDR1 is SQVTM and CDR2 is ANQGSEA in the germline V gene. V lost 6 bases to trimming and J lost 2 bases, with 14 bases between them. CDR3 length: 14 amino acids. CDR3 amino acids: CSVTADSGNQPQHF. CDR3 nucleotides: TGCAGCGTGACCGCGGACAGCGGCAATCAGCCCCAGCATTTT.

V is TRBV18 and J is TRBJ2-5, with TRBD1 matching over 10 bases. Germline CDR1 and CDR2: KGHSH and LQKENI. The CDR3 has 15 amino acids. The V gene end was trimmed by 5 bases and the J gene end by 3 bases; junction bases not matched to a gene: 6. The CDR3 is CASSLGQGSEETQYF. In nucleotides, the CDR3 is TGTGCCAGCTCATTGGGACAGGGGTCGGAAGAGACCCAGTACTTC.

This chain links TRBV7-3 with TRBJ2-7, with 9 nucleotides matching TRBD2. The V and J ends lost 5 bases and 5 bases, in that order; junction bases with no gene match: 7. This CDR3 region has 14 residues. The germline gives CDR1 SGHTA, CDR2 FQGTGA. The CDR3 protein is CASSEAGGPNEQYF. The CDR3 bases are TGTGCCAGCAGCGAGGCGGGAGGGCCCAACGAGCAGTACTTC.

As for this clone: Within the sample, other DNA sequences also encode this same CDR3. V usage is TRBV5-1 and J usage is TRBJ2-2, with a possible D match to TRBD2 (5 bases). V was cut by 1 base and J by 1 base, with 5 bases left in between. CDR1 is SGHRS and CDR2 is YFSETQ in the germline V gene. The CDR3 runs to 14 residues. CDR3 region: CASSLSGNTGELFF. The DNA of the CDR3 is TGCGCCAGCAGCTTGAGCGGGAACACCGGGGAGCTGTTTTTT. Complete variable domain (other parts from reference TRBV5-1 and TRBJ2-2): KAGVTQTPRYLIKTRGQQVTLSCSPISGHRSVSWYQQTPGQGLQFLFEYFSETQRNKGNFPGRFSGRQFSNSRSEMNVSTLELGDSALYLCASSLSGNTGELFFGEGSRLTVL.

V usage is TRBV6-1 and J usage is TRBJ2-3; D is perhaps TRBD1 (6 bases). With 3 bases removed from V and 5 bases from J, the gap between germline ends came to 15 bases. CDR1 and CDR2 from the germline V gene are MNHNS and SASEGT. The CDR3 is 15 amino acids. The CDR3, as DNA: TGTGCCAGCAGTGATCTCGGGACACGATTAGATACGCAGTATTTT. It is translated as CASSDLGTRLDTQYF.

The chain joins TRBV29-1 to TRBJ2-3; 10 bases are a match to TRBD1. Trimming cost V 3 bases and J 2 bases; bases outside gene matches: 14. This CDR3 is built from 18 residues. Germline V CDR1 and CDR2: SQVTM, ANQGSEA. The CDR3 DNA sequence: TGCAGCGTTGACCCCCGGGACAGGGGCTTTCAACCCACAGATACGCAGTATTTT. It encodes CSVDPRDRGFQPTDTQYF.

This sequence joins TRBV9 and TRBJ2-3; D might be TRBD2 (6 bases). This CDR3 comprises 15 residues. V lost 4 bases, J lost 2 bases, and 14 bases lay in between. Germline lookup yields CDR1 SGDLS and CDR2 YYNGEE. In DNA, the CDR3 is TGTGCCAGCAGCTCTGGACTACTCTACACAGATACGCAGTATTTT. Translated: CASSSGLLYTDTQYF.

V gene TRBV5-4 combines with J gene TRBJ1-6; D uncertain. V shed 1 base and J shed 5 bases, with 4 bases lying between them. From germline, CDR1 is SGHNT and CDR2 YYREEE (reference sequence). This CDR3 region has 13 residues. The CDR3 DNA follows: TGTGCCAGCAGCTTGACGGATAATTCACCCCTCCACTTT. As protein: CASSLTDNSPLHF.

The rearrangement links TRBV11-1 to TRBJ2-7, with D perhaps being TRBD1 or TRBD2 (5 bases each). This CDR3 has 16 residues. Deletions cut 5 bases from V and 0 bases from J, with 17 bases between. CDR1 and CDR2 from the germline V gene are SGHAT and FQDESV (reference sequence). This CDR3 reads CASSLDLGRGSYEQYF. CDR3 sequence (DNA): TGTGCCAGCAGCCTCGACCTGGGACGAGGCTCCTACGAGCAGTACTTC.

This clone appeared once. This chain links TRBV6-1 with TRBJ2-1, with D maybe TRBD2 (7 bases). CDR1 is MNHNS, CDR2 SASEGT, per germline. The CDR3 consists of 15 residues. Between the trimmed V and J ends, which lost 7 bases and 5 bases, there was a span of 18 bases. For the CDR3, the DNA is TGTGCCAGCATGGCCTTGCGGGGGCAGCACAATGAGCAGTTCTTC. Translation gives CASMALRGQHNEQFF.

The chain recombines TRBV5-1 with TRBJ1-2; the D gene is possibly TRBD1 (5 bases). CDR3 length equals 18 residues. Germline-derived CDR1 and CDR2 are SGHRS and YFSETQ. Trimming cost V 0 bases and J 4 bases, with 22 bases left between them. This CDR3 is CASSLEAQGHTLSYGYTF. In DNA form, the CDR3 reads TGCGCCAGCAGCTTGGAGGCCCAGGGTCACACCTTGTCCTATGGCTACACCTTC.

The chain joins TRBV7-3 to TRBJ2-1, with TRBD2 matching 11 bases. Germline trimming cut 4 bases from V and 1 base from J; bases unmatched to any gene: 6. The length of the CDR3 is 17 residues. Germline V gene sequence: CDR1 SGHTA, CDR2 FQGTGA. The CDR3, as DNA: TGTGCCAGCAGCTCCCCTGGGACTAGCGGATCCTACAATGAGCAGTTCTTC. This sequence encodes CASSSPGTSGSYNEQFF. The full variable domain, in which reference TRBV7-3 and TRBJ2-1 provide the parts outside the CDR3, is GAGVSQTPSNKVTEKGKYVELRCDPISGHTALYWYRQSLGQGPEFLIYFQGTGAADDSGLPNDRFFAVRPEGSVSTLKIQRTERGDSAVYLCASSSPGTSGSYNEQFFGPGTRLTVL.

This chain's CDR3 is CASSLSGPKNTEAFF. CDR3 nucleotide sequence: TGTGCCAGCAGTTTGTCGGGACCGAAGAACACTGAAGCTTTCTTT. The chain couples TRBV28 to TRBJ1-1; TRBD1 is a possible D gene (5 bases). In germline, CDR1 is MDHEN, CDR2 SYDVKM. V was pared by 3 bases and J by 1 base, with 12 bases between. The CDR3 has 15 residues.

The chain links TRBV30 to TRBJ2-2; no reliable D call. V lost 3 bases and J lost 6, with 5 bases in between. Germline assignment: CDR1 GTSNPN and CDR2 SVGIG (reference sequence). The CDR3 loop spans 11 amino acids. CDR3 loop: CAWRGSGELFF. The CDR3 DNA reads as TGTGCCTGGAGGGGGTCCGGGGAGCTGTTTTTT.

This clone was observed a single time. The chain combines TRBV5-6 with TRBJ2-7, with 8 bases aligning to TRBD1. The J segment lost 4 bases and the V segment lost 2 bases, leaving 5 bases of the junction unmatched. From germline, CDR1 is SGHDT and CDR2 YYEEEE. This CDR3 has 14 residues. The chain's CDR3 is CASSFGGQAYEQYF. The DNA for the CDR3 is TGTGCCAGCAGCTTTGGGGGACAGGCGTACGAGCAGTACTTC.

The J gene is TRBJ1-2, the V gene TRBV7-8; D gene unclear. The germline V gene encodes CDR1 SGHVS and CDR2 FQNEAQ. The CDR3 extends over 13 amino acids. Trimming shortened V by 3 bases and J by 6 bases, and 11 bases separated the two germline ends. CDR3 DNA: TGTGCCAGCAGCTTGTCCTTGAGTAATGGCTACACCTTC. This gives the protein CASSLSLSNGYTF.

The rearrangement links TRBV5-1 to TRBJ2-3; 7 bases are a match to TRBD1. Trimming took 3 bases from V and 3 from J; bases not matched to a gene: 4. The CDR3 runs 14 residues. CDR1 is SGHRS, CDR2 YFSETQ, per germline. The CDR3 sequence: CASSSRGFTDTQYF. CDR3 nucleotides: TGCGCCAGCAGCTCCAGGGGGTTTACAGATACGCAGTATTTT. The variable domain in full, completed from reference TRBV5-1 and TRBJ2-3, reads KAGVTQTPRYLIKTRGQQVTLSCSPISGHRSVSWYQQTPGQGLQFLFEYFSETQRNKGNFPGRFSGRQFSNSRSEMNVSTLELGDSALYLCASSSRGFTDTQYFGPGTRLTVL.

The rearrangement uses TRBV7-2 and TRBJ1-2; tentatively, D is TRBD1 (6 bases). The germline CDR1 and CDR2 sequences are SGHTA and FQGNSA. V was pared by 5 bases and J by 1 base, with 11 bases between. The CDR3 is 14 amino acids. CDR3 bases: TGTGCCAGCAGCACAGGGCCCATTAACTATGGCTACACCTTC. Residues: CASSTGPINYGYTF.

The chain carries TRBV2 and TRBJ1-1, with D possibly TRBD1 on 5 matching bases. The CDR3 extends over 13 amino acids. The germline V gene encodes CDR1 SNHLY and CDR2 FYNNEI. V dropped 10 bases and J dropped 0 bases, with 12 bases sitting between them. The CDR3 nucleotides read TGTGCCAATAGAGCAGGGATGAACACTGAAGCTTTCTTT. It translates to CANRAGMNTEAFF.

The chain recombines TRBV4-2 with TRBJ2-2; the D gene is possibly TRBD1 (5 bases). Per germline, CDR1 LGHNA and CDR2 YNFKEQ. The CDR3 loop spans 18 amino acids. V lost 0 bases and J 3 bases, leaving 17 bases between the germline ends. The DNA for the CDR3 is TGTGCCAGCAGCCAAGATTACCGGCAGGGAATACACACCGGGGAGCTGTTTTTT. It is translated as CASSQDYRQGIHTGELFF.

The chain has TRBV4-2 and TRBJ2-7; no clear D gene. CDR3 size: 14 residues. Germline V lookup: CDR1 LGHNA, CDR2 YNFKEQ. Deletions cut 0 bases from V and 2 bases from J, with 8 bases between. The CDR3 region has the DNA TGTGCCAGCAGCCAAGATTTTCAGGCCTACGAGCAGTACTTC. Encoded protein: CASSQDFQAYEQYF.

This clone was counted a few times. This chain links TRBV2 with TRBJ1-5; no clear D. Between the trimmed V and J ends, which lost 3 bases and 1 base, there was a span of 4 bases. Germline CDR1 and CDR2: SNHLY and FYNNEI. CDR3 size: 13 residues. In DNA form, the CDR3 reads TGTGCCAGCAGTGAGATGAGCAATCAGCCCCAGCATTTT. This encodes CASSEMSNQPQHF.

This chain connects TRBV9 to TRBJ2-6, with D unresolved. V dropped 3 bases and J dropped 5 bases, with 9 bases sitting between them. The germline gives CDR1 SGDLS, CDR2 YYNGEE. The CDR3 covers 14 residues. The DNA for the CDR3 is TGTGCCAGCAGCGACCGGTCGAGGGCCAACGTCCTGACTTTC. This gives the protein CASSDRSRANVLTF.

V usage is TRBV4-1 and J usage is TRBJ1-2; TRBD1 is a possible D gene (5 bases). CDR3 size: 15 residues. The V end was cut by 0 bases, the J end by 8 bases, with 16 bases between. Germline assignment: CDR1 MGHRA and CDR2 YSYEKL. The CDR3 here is CASSQDGSERGGYTF. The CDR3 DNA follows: TGCGCCAGCAGCCAAGATGGGTCTGAGAGGGGCGGCTACACCTTC.

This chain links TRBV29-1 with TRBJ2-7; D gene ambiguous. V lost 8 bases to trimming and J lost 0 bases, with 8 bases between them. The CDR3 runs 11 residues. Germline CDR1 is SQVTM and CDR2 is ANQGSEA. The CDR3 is CSTRSSYEQYF. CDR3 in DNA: TGCAGCACAAGGAGCTCCTACGAGCAGTACTTC.

This CDR3 reads CASSTGVDTEAFF. In DNA, the CDR3 is TGTGCCAGTTCGACAGGGGTTGACACTGAAGCTTTCTTT. The V gene is TRBV2, the J gene TRBJ1-1; 8 nucleotides align to TRBD1. V gave up 9 bases and J gave up 3 bases; unmatched junction bases: 6. The V gene's germline CDR1 is SNHLY and CDR2 FYNNEI. The CDR3 is 13 amino acids. Together with reference TRBV2 and TRBJ1-1, the CDR3 gives the full variable domain: EPEVTQTPSHQVTQMGQEVILRCVPISNHLYFYWYRQILGQKVEFLVSFYNNEISEKSEIFDDQFSVERPDGSNFTLKIRSTKLEDSAMYFCASSTGVDTEAFFGQGTRLTVV.